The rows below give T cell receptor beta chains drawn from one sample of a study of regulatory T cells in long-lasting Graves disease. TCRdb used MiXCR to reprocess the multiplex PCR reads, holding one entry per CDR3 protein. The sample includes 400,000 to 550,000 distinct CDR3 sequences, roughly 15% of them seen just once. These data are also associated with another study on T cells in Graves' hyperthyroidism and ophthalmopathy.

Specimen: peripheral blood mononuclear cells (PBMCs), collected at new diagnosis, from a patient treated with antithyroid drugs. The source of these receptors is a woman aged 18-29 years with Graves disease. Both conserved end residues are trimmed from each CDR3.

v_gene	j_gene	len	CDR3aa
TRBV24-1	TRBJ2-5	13	ATSDPSSGKETQY
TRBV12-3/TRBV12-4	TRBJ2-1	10	ASSSRVMGQF
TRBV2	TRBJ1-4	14	ASSDPWTGPPEKLF
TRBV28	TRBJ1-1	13	ASGSRKGPWTEAF
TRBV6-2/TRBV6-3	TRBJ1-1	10	ASSESSTEAF
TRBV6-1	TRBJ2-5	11	ASSGGGGETQY
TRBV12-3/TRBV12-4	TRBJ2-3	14	ASSSEGSQDTDTQY
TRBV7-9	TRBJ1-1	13	ASRPQGNAATEAF
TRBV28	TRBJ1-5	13	ASSPLVRSNQPQH
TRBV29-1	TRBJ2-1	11	SVERAIRNEQF
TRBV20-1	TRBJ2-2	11	SAGLLNTGELF
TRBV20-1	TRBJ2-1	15	SARDPGPGRSYNEQF
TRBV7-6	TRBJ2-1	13	ASSLVSSPEREQF
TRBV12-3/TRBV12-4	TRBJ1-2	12	ASSFRTGGYGYT
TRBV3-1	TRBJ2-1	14	ASRHGTSGAVRRQF
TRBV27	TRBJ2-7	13	ASSLRLAGSYEQY
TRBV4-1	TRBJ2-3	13	ASSQSGSPTDTQY
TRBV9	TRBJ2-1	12	ASSVASRPEEQF
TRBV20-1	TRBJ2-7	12	SLRGWAGGDEQY
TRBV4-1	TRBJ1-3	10	ASSPSRNTIY
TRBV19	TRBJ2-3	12	ASSMGLAPDTQY
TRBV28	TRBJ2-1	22	ASRTLEPPKKPGLAGWGYNEQF
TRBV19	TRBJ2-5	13	ASSMGRTYQETQY
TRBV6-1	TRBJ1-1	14	ASSPYGQGGNTEAF
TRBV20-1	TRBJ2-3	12	SETRRTSTDTQY
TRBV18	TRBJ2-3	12	ASSPILSTDTQY
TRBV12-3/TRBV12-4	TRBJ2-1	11	ASRPDRNNEQF
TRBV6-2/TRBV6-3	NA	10	ASKWTAYEQY
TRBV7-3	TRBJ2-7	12	ASSLGTGSHEQY
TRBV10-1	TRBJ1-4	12	ASSADTGREKLF
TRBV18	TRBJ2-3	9	ASSPEDTQY
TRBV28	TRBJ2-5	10	ASSLPVGTQY
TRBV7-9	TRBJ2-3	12	ASSLQAVTDTQY
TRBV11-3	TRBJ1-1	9	ASSSGWGAF
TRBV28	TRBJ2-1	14	ASSLDSGTGRDEQF
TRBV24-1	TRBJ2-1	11	ATQWGGRSEQF
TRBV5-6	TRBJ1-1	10	ASSLLVGEAF
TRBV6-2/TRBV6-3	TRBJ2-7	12	ASSYSRVTLEQY
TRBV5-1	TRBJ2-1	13	ASSLDGTTYNEQF
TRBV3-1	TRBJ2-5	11	ASSQEDSSLAY